Listed below are T cell receptor beta chains from one sample, sequenced in a study of blood T cell repertoires in COVID-19. Some clones are missing from TCRdb's copy, which holds only in-frame ones; the method was immunoSEQ multiplex PCR. In the table there are 60,000 to 75,000 clones, 88% of which are singletons. Sequenced sample: peripheral blood. These receptor sequences come from a human donor in a cohort sampled during active COVID-19. Both conserved end residues are part of each CDR3. Fields, in order: CDR3 DNA, CDR3 protein, J gene, V gene, D gene, clone size. The D gene is left open where the match is weak. Part of the rows lack a size; the others show once, few, many or a class for expanded clones.

cdr3_nt: TGCGCCAGCAGCCAAGACCCACAGGGGGCTGGCACTGAAGCTTTCTTT
cdr3_aa: CASSQDPQGAGTEAFF
j_call: TRBJ1-1
v_call: TRBV4-1
d_call: TRBD1
clone_size: many

cdr3_nt: TGTGCCAGCAGCTTAGCGAAATGGCCGGGACACTCGTACAATGAGCAGTTCTTC
cdr3_aa: CASSLAKWPGHSYNEQFF
j_call: TRBJ2-1
v_call: TRBV7-2
d_call: NA
clone_size: NA

cdr3_nt: TGTGCCAGCAGCTTAGATCCGGGACTAGCGGAGGAGGCGAACACCGGGGAGCTGTTTTTT
cdr3_aa: CASSLDPGLAEEANTGELFF
j_call: TRBJ2-2
v_call: TRBV11-3
d_call: TRBD2
clone_size: few

cdr3_nt: TGTGCCAGCAGCTCGACCGGACTAGCGGGATGGTACGAGCAGTACTTC
cdr3_aa: CASSSTGLAGWYEQYF
j_call: TRBJ2-7
v_call: TRBV7-9
d_call: TRBD2
clone_size: NA

cdr3_nt: TGTGCCAGCAGTTACCCCAGGGCAGGATCAGGCGAGCAGTACTTC
cdr3_aa: CASSYPRAGSGEQYF
j_call: TRBJ2-7
v_call: TRBV6-6
d_call: NA
clone_size: NA

cdr3_nt: TGCGCCAGCATGGGGGGAGCCCCGAACACTGAAGCTTTCTTT
cdr3_aa: CASMGGAPNTEAFF
j_call: TRBJ1-1
v_call: TRBV5-1
d_call: NA
clone_size: NA

cdr3_nt: TGTGCCTGGAGTCCGACTCGGCAGCTTGATTCACCCCTCCACTTT
cdr3_aa: CAWSPTRQLDSPLHF
j_call: TRBJ1-6
v_call: TRBV30
d_call: NA
clone_size: NA

cdr3_nt: TGTGCCAGCAGCTTAGTTACGACAGGGGGCGCTTCGGAATTGACTGAAGCTTTCTTT
cdr3_aa: CASSLVTTGGASELTEAFF
j_call: TRBJ1-1
v_call: TRBV7-9
d_call: TRBD1
clone_size: once

cdr3_nt: TGCAGCGTAAACACAGGGTCCGCTGAAGCTTTCTTT
cdr3_aa: CSVNTGSAEAFF
j_call: TRBJ1-1
v_call: TRBV29-1
d_call: NA
clone_size: once

cdr3_nt: TGTGCCAGCAGTACTGACAGGGGGGCCTACAATGAGCAGTTCTTC
cdr3_aa: CASSTDRGAYNEQFF
j_call: TRBJ2-1
v_call: TRBV6-6
d_call: TRBD1
clone_size: NA

cdr3_nt: TGTGCCAGCAGTCGGACAGGCCGTAATCAGCCCCAGCATTTT
cdr3_aa: CASSRTGRNQPQHF
j_call: TRBJ1-5
v_call: TRBV2
d_call: TRBD1
clone_size: NA

cdr3_nt: TGTGCCAGCAGTAGTGAGGGTATCACTGAAGCTTTCTTT
cdr3_aa: CASSSEGITEAFF
j_call: TRBJ1-1
v_call: TRBV6-2/TRBV6-3
d_call: NA
clone_size: NA

cdr3_nt: TGCGCCAGCAGCTTGCTGTCCCGTGAGGATGGCTACACCTTC
cdr3_aa: CASSLLSREDGYTF
j_call: TRBJ1-2
v_call: TRBV5-1
d_call: NA
clone_size: few

cdr3_nt: TGTGCCAGCAGCGTAGTAGTTGCGGGGGCCACCGGGGAGCTGTTTTTT
cdr3_aa: CASSVVVAGATGELFF
j_call: TRBJ2-2
v_call: TRBV9
d_call: NA
clone_size: NA

cdr3_nt: TGTGCCAGCAGCCGGACAGGGGGCGGAACTTCTGAAGCTTTCTTT
cdr3_aa: CASSRTGGGTSEAFF
j_call: TRBJ1-1
v_call: TRBV5-4
d_call: TRBD1
clone_size: NA

cdr3_nt: TGTGCCAGCAGGCAGGGGGCCGATAATTCACCCCTCCACTTT
cdr3_aa: CASRQGADNSPLHF
j_call: TRBJ1-6
v_call: TRBV2
d_call: TRBD1
clone_size: few

cdr3_nt: TGTGCCAGCAACAGGGGTTTACAAGAGACCCAGTACTTC
cdr3_aa: CASNRGLQETQYF
j_call: TRBJ2-5
v_call: TRBV12-3/TRBV12-4
d_call: TRBD1
clone_size: NA

cdr3_nt: TGTGCCACCAGTGAGGGGGGGGGCGATGAAAAACTGTTTTTT
cdr3_aa: CATSEGGGDEKLFF
j_call: TRBJ1-4
v_call: TRBV15
d_call: NA
clone_size: NA

cdr3_nt: TGTGCCAGCAGCTCGGGACTTTCCCTCGGTGAGCAGTACTTC
cdr3_aa: CASSSGLSLGEQYF
j_call: TRBJ2-7
v_call: TRBV11-3
d_call: NA
clone_size: NA

cdr3_nt: TGCGCCAGCAGCTTGGTTCAGGGGGCTACTGAAGCTTTCTTT
cdr3_aa: CASSLVQGATEAFF
j_call: TRBJ1-1
v_call: TRBV5-1
d_call: TRBD1
clone_size: NA

cdr3_nt: TGTGCCTGGAGTCCTCCGGGAAGTAATGAAAAACTGTTTTTT
cdr3_aa: CAWSPPGSNEKLFF
j_call: TRBJ1-4
v_call: TRBV30
d_call: NA
clone_size: NA

cdr3_nt: TGTGCCAGCAGTTTAAAGGGGAATTCACCCCTCCACTTT
cdr3_aa: CASSLKGNSPLHF
j_call: TRBJ1-6
v_call: TRBV12-3/TRBV12-4
d_call: NA
clone_size: few

cdr3_nt: TGTGCCATCAGGGCTAGCGGCCTCAATGAGCAGTTCTTC
cdr3_aa: CAIRASGLNEQFF
j_call: TRBJ2-1
v_call: TRBV10-3
d_call: TRBD2
clone_size: NA

cdr3_nt: TGCGCCAGCAGTTCGACAGGTAACACTGAAGCTTTCTTT
cdr3_aa: CASSSTGNTEAFF
j_call: TRBJ1-1
v_call: TRBV5-1
d_call: NA
clone_size: NA

cdr3_nt: TGCAGTGCCGGGGGGTTCCCCGAAGCTTTCTTT
cdr3_aa: CSAGGFPEAFF
j_call: TRBJ1-1
v_call: TRBV20-1
d_call: NA
clone_size: NA

cdr3_nt: TGCGCCAGCAGCCAGGCCGGGACTAGCGACACCGGGGAGCTGTTTTTT
cdr3_aa: CASSQAGTSDTGELFF
j_call: TRBJ2-2
v_call: TRBV4-1
d_call: TRBD2
clone_size: NA

cdr3_nt: TGTGCCAGCAGCTTGGGTACAGGGTACGGTCAGCCCCAGCATTTT
cdr3_aa: CASSLGTGYGQPQHF
j_call: TRBJ1-5
v_call: TRBV5-6
d_call: NA
clone_size: once

cdr3_nt: TGTGCCAGCAGTGAAAACAGGGCGGGCACCTTC
cdr3_aa: CASSENRAGTF
j_call: TRBJ1-2
v_call: TRBV6-1
d_call: NA
clone_size: NA

cdr3_nt: TGCGCCAGCAGCCAACCCCCGACAGGGGACTATGGCTACACCTTC
cdr3_aa: CASSQPPTGDYGYTF
j_call: TRBJ1-2
v_call: TRBV4-1
d_call: TRBD1
clone_size: few

cdr3_nt: TGTGCCAGTAGTAAAGGCTGGGGAGGGACAGATACGCAGTATTTT
cdr3_aa: CASSKGWGGTDTQYF
j_call: TRBJ2-3
v_call: TRBV19
d_call: TRBD2
clone_size: NA

cdr3_nt: TGTGCCAGTAGTCTTGGACAGGGCCCGGACACTGAAGCTTTCTTT
cdr3_aa: CASSLGQGPDTEAFF
j_call: TRBJ1-1
v_call: TRBV19
d_call: TRBD1
clone_size: NA

cdr3_nt: TGTGCCAGCTGTCAAGACAGGGGACAAGTTGAAGCTTTCTTT
cdr3_aa: CASCQDRGQVEAFF
j_call: TRBJ1-1
v_call: TRBV2
d_call: TRBD1
clone_size: NA

cdr3_nt: TGTGCCAGCAGTTCCGCAGGCTTCCAAGAGACCCAGTACTTC
cdr3_aa: CASSSAGFQETQYF
j_call: TRBJ2-5
v_call: TRBV28
d_call: NA
clone_size: NA

cdr3_nt: TGTGCCAGCAGTGCTGCGGGGGGGGGCCCCGGGGAGCTGTTTTTT
cdr3_aa: CASSAAGGGPGELFF
j_call: TRBJ2-2
v_call: TRBV2
d_call: TRBD2
clone_size: NA

cdr3_nt: TGTGCCATCAGTGACGCGACAGGGAATCACAATGAGCAGTTCTTC
cdr3_aa: CAISDATGNHNEQFF
j_call: TRBJ2-1
v_call: TRBV10-3
d_call: TRBD1
clone_size: NA

cdr3_nt: TGTGCCTGGAGTCAAGACTTTAACACCGGGGAGCTGTTTTTT
cdr3_aa: CAWSQDFNTGELFF
j_call: TRBJ2-2
v_call: TRBV30
d_call: NA
clone_size: NA

cdr3_nt: TGTGCCAGCAGCTGTCGAGGGTACCCTTCCGGGGCCAACGTCCTGACTTTC
cdr3_aa: CASSCRGYPSGANVLTF
j_call: TRBJ2-6
v_call: TRBV21-1
d_call: NA
clone_size: NA

cdr3_nt: TGCGCCAGCAGCTCTGTAGCGGGAGGGCTGCACGGGGAGCTGTTTTTT
cdr3_aa: CASSSVAGGLHGELFF
j_call: TRBJ2-2
v_call: TRBV5-1
d_call: TRBD2
clone_size: NA

cdr3_nt: TGTGCCAGCACCCTACAGGTGTCTGAAGCTTTCTTT
cdr3_aa: CASTLQVSEAFF
j_call: TRBJ1-1
v_call: TRBV12-3/TRBV12-4
d_call: NA
clone_size: NA

cdr3_nt: TGTGCCAGCAGCTCCATGGACAGGAATAGCAATCAGCCCCAGCATTTT
cdr3_aa: CASSSMDRNSNQPQHF
j_call: TRBJ1-5
v_call: TRBV5-6
d_call: TRBD1
clone_size: once

cdr3_nt: TGTGCCAGCAGCTTGCGAGCGGGGGATGATACGCAGTATTTT
cdr3_aa: CASSLRAGDDTQYF
j_call: TRBJ2-3
v_call: TRBV5-4
d_call: TRBD2
clone_size: NA

cdr3_nt: TGTGCCAGTAGTATAGCGGGGAATCAGCCCCAGCATTTT
cdr3_aa: CASSIAGNQPQHF
j_call: TRBJ1-5
v_call: TRBV19
d_call: NA
clone_size: once

cdr3_nt: TGTGCCACCAGTGATCCCATCGGGCCCCCAGGCGGGGAAAAACTGTTTTTT
cdr3_aa: CATSDPIGPPGGEKLFF
j_call: TRBJ1-4
v_call: TRBV24-1
d_call: NA
clone_size: NA

cdr3_nt: TGTGCCAGTAGTGATTCGGGATTTGCAACTAATGAAAAACTGTTTTTT
cdr3_aa: CASSDSGFATNEKLFF
j_call: TRBJ1-4
v_call: TRBV19
d_call: NA
clone_size: NA

cdr3_nt: TGTGCCAGCAGCTTAGAAGGGGGGGATGGCTCTGGGGCCAACGTCCTGACTTTC
cdr3_aa: CASSLEGGDGSGANVLTF
j_call: TRBJ2-6
v_call: TRBV7-8
d_call: NA
clone_size: once

cdr3_nt: TGCACCAGCAGCCAAGATCGGGTCCTAGCGCAAGAGACCCAGTACTTC
cdr3_aa: CTSSQDRVLAQETQYF
j_call: TRBJ2-5
v_call: TRBV1
d_call: NA
clone_size: once

cdr3_nt: TGTGCCAGCAGTTTACAGGGTTGGAACACTGAAGCTTTCTTT
cdr3_aa: CASSLQGWNTEAFF
j_call: TRBJ1-1
v_call: TRBV27
d_call: NA
clone_size: NA

cdr3_nt: TGTGCCAGTAGTGCAGACAGGGGCCAAGAGACCCAGTACTTC
cdr3_aa: CASSADRGQETQYF
j_call: TRBJ2-5
v_call: TRBV19
d_call: TRBD1
clone_size: NA

cdr3_nt: TGTGCCTCTAAAGGGGGACAGGGAACAGATACGCAGTATTTT
cdr3_aa: CASKGGQGTDTQYF
j_call: TRBJ2-3
v_call: TRBV2
d_call: TRBD1
clone_size: few